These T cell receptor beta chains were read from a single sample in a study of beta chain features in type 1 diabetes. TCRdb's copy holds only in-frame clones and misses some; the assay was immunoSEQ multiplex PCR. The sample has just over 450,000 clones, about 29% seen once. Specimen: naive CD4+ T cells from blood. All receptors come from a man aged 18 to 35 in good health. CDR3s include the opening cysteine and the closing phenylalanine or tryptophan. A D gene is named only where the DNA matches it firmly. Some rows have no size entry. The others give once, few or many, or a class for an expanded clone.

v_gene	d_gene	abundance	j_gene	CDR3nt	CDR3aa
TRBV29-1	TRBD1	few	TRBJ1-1	TGCAGCGTTAGGACAGGGAACATGAACACTGAAGCTTTCTTT	CSVRTGNMNTEAFF
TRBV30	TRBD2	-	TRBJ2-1	TGTGCCTGGAGTGTCGCGGCGGGAGTTCCGTTCTTC	CAWSVAAGVPFF
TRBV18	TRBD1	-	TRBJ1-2	TGTGCCAGCTCAGAAGGACAGGGGTATGGCTACACCTTC	CASSEGQGYGYTF
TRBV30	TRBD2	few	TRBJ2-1	TGTGCCTGGAGTGTACTAGCGGGCGGTGAGCAGTTCTTC	CAWSVLAGGEQFF
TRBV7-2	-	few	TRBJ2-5	TGTGCCAGCAGCCGAAGCCTGCAAGAGACCCAGTACTTC	CASSRSLQETQYF
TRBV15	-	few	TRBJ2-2	TGTGCCACCAGCAGGTTTTCGTTTTTAACCGGGGAGCTGTTTTTT	CATSRFSFLTGELFF
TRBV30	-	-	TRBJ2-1	TGTGCCTGGAAGAGGAGCTCCTACAATGAGCAGTTCTTC	CAWKRSSYNEQFF
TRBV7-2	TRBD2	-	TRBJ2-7	TGTGCCAGCAGCTTAGAACTAGCGGGAGTCCGCGAGCAGTACTTC	CASSLELAGVREQYF
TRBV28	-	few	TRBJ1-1	TGTGCCAGCACTCGGGTGGGAACAGGGACTGAAGCTTTCTTT	CASTRVGTGTEAFF
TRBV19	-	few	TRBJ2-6	TGTGCCACCCGTAAGGGGAGAGGCTCTGGGGCCAACGTCCTGACTTTC	CATRKGRGSGANVLTF
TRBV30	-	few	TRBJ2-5	TGTGCCTGGAGTGTTAGCGGCTCGGGGACCCAGTACTTC	CAWSVSGSGTQYF
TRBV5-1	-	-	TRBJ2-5	TGCGCCAGCAGCTTAACGACCATCCGGGAGACCCAGTACTTC	CASSLTTIRETQYF
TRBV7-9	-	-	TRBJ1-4	TGTGCCAGCAGCCAGGAGGGGATTCAGGAAAAACTGTTTTTT	CASSQEGIQEKLFF
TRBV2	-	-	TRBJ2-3	TGTGCCAGCAGTGAGCAGGGCGCACGAGATACGCAGTATTTT	CASSEQGARDTQYF
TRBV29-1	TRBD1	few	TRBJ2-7	TGCAGCGGGAAGGGACAGGGCTACGAGCAGTACTTC	CSGKGQGYEQYF
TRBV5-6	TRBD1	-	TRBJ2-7	TGTGCCAGCAGCATCCGGGACAGGGGGCTCGAGCAGTACTTC	CASSIRDRGLEQYF
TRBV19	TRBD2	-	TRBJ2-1	TGTGCCAGTAGTATGGTACGAGCGGGAGATCGGTTCTTC	CASSMVRAGDRFF
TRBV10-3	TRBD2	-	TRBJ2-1	TGTGCCATCAGTGAGTCTGGCGGGAGGGTCCAGTTCTTC	CAISESGGRVQFF
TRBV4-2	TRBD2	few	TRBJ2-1	TGTGCCAGCAGCCAAGTCACCACCTGGACTAGCGGCTACAATGAGCAGTTCTTC	CASSQVTTWTSGYNEQFF
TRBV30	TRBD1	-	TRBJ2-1	TGTGCCTGGAGTTGGTTCGGGACAGGGTCGGATGAGCAGTTCTTC	CAWSWFGTGSDEQFF
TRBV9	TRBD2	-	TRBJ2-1	TGTGCCAGCAGCTCCAGACTAGCGGGAGGTTTGGATGAGCAGTTCTTC	CASSSRLAGGLDEQFF
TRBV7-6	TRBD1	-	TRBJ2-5	TGTGCCAGCAGCCTCGGGACAGAGCAAGAGACCCAGTACTTC	CASSLGTEQETQYF
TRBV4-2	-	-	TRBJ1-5	TGTGCCAGCAGCCAAGAGGAGAGGGCCCGACCTCAGGTGCCCCAGCATTTT	CASSQEERARPQVPQHF
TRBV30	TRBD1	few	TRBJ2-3	TGTGCCCGGAAAGCGGGACAGGGGGCAGATACGCAGTATTTT	CARKAGQGADTQYF
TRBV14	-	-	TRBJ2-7	TGTGCCAGCAGCCCCCGACAGGCCCGGTACGAGCAGTACTTC	CASSPRQARYEQYF
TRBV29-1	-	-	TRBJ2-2	TGCAGCGCTAGGGAGGACCTGAACACCGGGGAGCTGTTTTTT	CSAREDLNTGELFF
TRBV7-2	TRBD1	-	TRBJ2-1	TGTGCCAGCAGCAGCCGGGACAGGGGAAATGAGCAGTTCTTC	CASSSRDRGNEQFF
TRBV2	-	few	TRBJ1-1	TGTGCCAGCAGTGAAATTAGGGCTACAGGGACTGAAGCTTTCTTT	CASSEIRATGTEAFF
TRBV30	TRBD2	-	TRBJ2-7	TGTGCCTGGAGTGGACTAGCGGGAGAGGACGAGCAGTACTTC	CAWSGLAGEDEQYF
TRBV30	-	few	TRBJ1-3	TGTGCCTGGAGTTCCTACAGGAACCCTGGAAACACCATATATTTT	CAWSSYRNPGNTIYF
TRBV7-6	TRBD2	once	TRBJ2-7	TGTGCCAGCAGCGCCAAGCGGGAGTCCTCCTACGAGCAGTACTTC	CASSAKRESSYEQYF
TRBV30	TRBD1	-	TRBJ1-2	TGTGCCTCCCCGAGCCCGGGACAGGGCGGTGGCTACACCTTC	CASPSPGQGGGYTF
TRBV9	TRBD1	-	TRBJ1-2	TGTGCCAGCAGTAGACAGGGAGACTATGGCTACACCTTC	CASSRQGDYGYTF
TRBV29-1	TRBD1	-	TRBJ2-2	TGCAGCGTCGATGGTTTGGACAGGGGAGGCACCGGGGAGCTGTTTTTT	CSVDGLDRGGTGELFF
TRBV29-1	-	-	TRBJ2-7	TGCAGCGTTAGAGGAGTGGGTGGCGGCGAGCAGTACTTC	CSVRGVGGGEQYF
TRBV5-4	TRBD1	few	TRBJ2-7	TGTGCCAGCAGCTTTCCGGGACAGGGTTACGAGCAGTACTTC	CASSFPGQGYEQYF
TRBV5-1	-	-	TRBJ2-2	TGCGCCAGCAGCCCGGTTATTAACACCGGGGAGCTGTTTTTT	CASSPVINTGELFF
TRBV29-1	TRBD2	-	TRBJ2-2	TGCAGCGTAACTTTAGGGGTAGCGGGAGAACTAGCCGGGGAGCTGTTTTTT	CSVTLGVAGELAGELFF
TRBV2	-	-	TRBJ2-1	TGTGCCAGCAGTGAAAGGGCGAACTTCTACAATGAGCAGTTCTTC	CASSERANFYNEQFF
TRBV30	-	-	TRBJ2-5	TGTGCCTGGAGTCCCCATGGAGGGGGCCTCGAGACCCAGTACTTC	CAWSPHGGGLETQYF
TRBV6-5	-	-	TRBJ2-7	TGTGCCAGCAGTTCCGACAAGAGCTACGAGCAGTACTTC	CASSSDKSYEQYF
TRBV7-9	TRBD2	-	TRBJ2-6	TGTGCCAGCAGCGTACCTAGCGGGACCTCTGGGGCCAACGTCCTGACTTTC	CASSVPSGTSGANVLTF
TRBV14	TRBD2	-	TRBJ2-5	TGTGCCAGCAGCCTGGGGCTAGCGGGAGTAGAGACCCAGTACTTC	CASSLGLAGVETQYF
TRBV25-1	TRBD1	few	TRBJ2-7	TGTGCCAGCAGTGCGGGACAGGGCGGCGAGCAGTACTTC	CASSAGQGGEQYF
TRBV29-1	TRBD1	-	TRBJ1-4	TGCAGCGTCGACAGGGGGCTCGGAGAAAAACTGTTTTTT	CSVDRGLGEKLFF
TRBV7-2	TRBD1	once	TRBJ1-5	TGTGCCAGCAGCCAACAGGGGTACCTCAATCAGCCCCAGCATTTT	CASSQQGYLNQPQHF
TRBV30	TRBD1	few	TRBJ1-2	TGTGCCTGGTCAACAGGGGGTGGCTACACCTTC	CAWSTGGGYTF
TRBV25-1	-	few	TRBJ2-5	TGTGCCAGCAGTGAATCAGGGACGACCGAAGAGACCCAGTACTTC	CASSESGTTEETQYF